This T cell receptor beta chain originates from a study of blood T cells in healthy people across ages. Alongside a J-beta primer mix, a sample-barcoded 5' primer served in a second PCR lasting about 7 to 12 cycles. From the 5' RACE reads, TCRdb called clonotypes with MiXCR, one entry per CDR3 protein. The sample includes around 1,800,000 distinct CDR3 sequences, 35% to 50% of them seen just once. This clonotype was detected many times. The CDR3 runs to 15 residues. CDR1 and CDR2 (germline): SGHRS, YFSETQ. The V end lost 0 bases, the J end lost 0 bases, and 4 bases lay between the germline ends. The chain couples TRBV5-1 to TRBJ2-6, with D unresolved. What was sequenced was blood. The sequence was collected from a human donor in good health. CDR3 residues: CASSLVLSGANVLTF. In DNA form, the CDR3 reads TGCGCCAGCAGCTTGGTGCTCTCTGGGGCCAACGTCCTGACTTTC.